One TCR beta chain is described in this entry. No antigen is known for it. The CDR3 contains 14 residues. Trimming cost V 7 bases and J 3 bases; bases outside gene matches: 7. Germline CDR1 is MNHEY and CDR2 is SVGAGI. Sequencing was performed with immunoSEQ multiplex PCR; in TCRdb, only in-frame clones are kept and a portion is missing. Here the sample spans fewer than 110,000 clones, around nine tenths being singletons. These data come from a study of T cell responses to AZD1222 COVID-19 vaccine. Overall study: Second doses were pooled across both intervals (about 4 or about 12 weeks).

Findings and limits, study-wide: No repertoire was sampled before or during the peak T cell response, only after it. Per reports, nearly half of all spike-specific TCRs target regions that are unmutated in variants.

The chain uses TRBV6-5 and TRBJ2-3; 7 positions agree with TRBD2. This specimen consisted of peripheral blood, obtained on day 0 of AZD1222 vaccination. The clonotype was recovered from an adult in good health. The CDR3 sequence is CASIPGTTTDTQYF. The CDR3 bases are TGTGCCAGCATTCCCGGGACTACTACAGATACGCAGTATTTT.